This note documents a single T cell receptor beta chain sequence. The trim removed 7 bases at V and 3 bases at J, leaving 10 bases unmatched. The CDR3 extends over 15 amino acids. Germline values: CDR1 LNHDA, CDR2 SQIVND (reference sequence). This entry comes from a study of blood T cell repertoires in COVID-19. Study context: Italy, Spain and the United States were the sources of the convalescent and acute COVID-19 samples. Nucleic acid was either cDNA or gDNA, and it came from T cells, B-cell-depleted T cells, or PBMCs.

The method was immunoSEQ multiplex PCR; TCRdb's version includes in-frame clones alone and lacks a portion of them. The sample contains around 94,000 clones, 80% of which appear only once. The sample consisted of peripheral blood. The chain employs TRBV19 and TRBJ2-7; 9 bases match TRBD1. The TCR sequence derives from a human donor in a cohort sampled during active COVID-19. The CDR3, as DNA: TGTGCCAGTACCTTAAGGGGGACAGGGCGCTACGAGCAGTACTTC. The encoded protein is CASTLRGTGRYEQYF.